The T cell receptor beta chain described here comes from a study of Graves' ophthalmopathy and Graves' hyperthyroidism. Overall study findings and caveats: It was with roughly 71% sensitivity and just under 75% specificity that the model predicted ophthalmopathy progression.

On this clonotype itself: Antigen unknown.

Trimming shortened V by 6 bases and J by 5 bases, and 16 bases separated the two germline ends. CDR1 and CDR2 (germline): SEHNR, FQNEAQ (reference sequence). The CDR3 spans 15 residues. Pregnancy or lactation, uncontrolled infections and other autoimmune diseases were grounds for excluding patients. Amplified TCR beta CDR3 regions were obtained using RNA transcripts as template. HTBI primers were employed in first-round RT-PCR, then a second-round multiplex PCR followed. TCRdb reprocessed the multiplex PCR reads with MiXCR, giving one entry per CDR3 protein. The profile shows about 740,000 distinct CDR3 sequences, 40% of them singletons.

Material: peripheral blood. The clonotype comes from an adult man with Graves' ophthalmopathy. V and J are TRBV7-9 and TRBJ2-2; D unresolved. CDR3 DNA: TGTGCCAGCAGTTACCCCAAGGCAGCGACCGGGGAGCTGTTTTTT. It translates to CASSYPKAATGELFF.